This T cell receptor beta chain is from a study of early T cells in non-severe SARS-CoV-2 infection. The TCR library protocol attached unique molecular identifiers to the individual cDNA molecules. TCRdb reprocessed the 5' RACE reads with MiXCR, giving one entry per CDR3 protein. The table has approximately 42,000 distinct CDR3 sequences, over 6% seen once. A word on this clonotype: This may be a read error: a much more frequent sequence differs by one nucleotide.

The V gene lost 1 base and the J gene lost 10 bases, with 16 bases spanning the gap. The germline V gene encodes CDR1 SEHNR and CDR2 FQNEAQ (reference sequence). The CDR3 spans 14 residues. The sequence derives from an adult who was a healthcare worker with PCR-confirmed SARS-CoV-2 infection or an uninfected control (not recorded which). The chain carries TRBV7-9 and TRBJ1-1; D is uncertain. Sequences were obtained from whole blood. The CDR3 DNA follows: TGTGCCAGCAGCTTAGACGGGAGATTCCCTGGAGCTTTCTTT. Translated, it gives CASSLDGRFPGAFF.